The 7 T cell receptor beta chains below were found in one sample sequenced in a study of T cells after yellow fever vaccination. TCRdb called the 5' RACE reads again in MiXCR, with one record for every CDR3 protein. The sample lists some 670,000 distinct CDR3 sequences; around 12% were seen once. The sample consisted of PBMCs, taken on the day of the yellow fever booster vaccination. The receptors were sampled from a man under 40 who received the YFV17D yellow fever vaccine.

This chain connects TRBV7-2 to TRBJ2-1, with TRBD2 identical over 9 bases. V trimming: 5 bases; J trimming: 10 bases; junction bases outside the gene matches: 12. Germline V gene lookup returns CDR1 SGHTA and CDR2 FQGNSA. This CDR3 contains 15 residues. CDR3 in DNA: TGTGCCAGCAGCGCCGCTAGCGGGGCTGCGAGCGAGCAGTTCTTC. Translated: CASSAASGAASEQFF.

J is TRBJ1-1 and V is TRBV19; 7 nucleotides align to TRBD1. Germline CDR1 is LNHDA and CDR2 is SQIVND (reference sequence). The CDR3 length is 16 residues. V lost 3 bases, J lost 0 bases, and 7 bases stayed unmatched. The CDR3 nucleotides read TGTGCCAGTAGTATCGGCGGGGGACAGATGAACACTGAAGCTTTCTTT. Amino acid sequence: CASSIGGGQMNTEAFF. Variable domain in full (rest from reference TRBV19 and TRBJ1-1): DGGITQSPKYLFRKEGQNVTLSCEQNLNHDAMYWYRQDPGQGLRLIYYSQIVNDFQKGDIAEGYSVSREKKESFPLTVTSAQKNPTAFYLCASSIGGGQMNTEAFFGQGTRLTVV.

The chain combines TRBV18 with TRBJ2-7, with D maybe TRBD1 (6 bases). There are 16 residues in the CDR3. V was clipped by 3 bases and J by 1 base, with 16 bases between them. CDR1 and CDR2 (germline): KGHSH, LQKENI. CDR3 region: CASSPPLGGVSYEQYF. The CDR3 region has the DNA TGTGCCAGCTCACCTCCCTTAGGGGGAGTATCCTACGAGCAGTACTTC.

A few counts support this clonotype. A much larger clone lies a single base off, so this may be a read error. This chain connects TRBV6-5 to TRBJ1-1; no definite D call. Germline V gene data show CDR1 as MNHEY and CDR2 as SVGAGI. CDR3 size: 12 residues. Trimming removed 2 bases from V and 1 base from J, with 2 bases in between. The CDR3 nucleotides read TGTGCCAGCAGTTACCCGAACACTGAAGCTTTCTTT. This sequence encodes CASSYPNTEAFF.

There are many counts of this clonotype. The V call is TRBV3-1, the J call TRBJ1-5; maybe TRBD1 (6 bases). CDR1 is LGHDT, CDR2 YNNKEL, per germline (reference sequence). The germline V and J ends were trimmed by 3 bases and 5 bases, with 14 bases remaining between them. This CDR3 region has 15 residues. DNA of the CDR3: TGTGCCAGCAGCCACTTCACAGGGTGGGATCAGCCCCAGCATTTT. The encoded protein is CASSHFTGWDQPQHF.

This chain uses TRBV9 with TRBJ2-1; maybe TRBD2 (5 bases). The V and J ends lost 4 bases and 6 bases respectively, with 17 bases between them. Germline V gene lookup returns CDR1 SGDLS and CDR2 YYNGEE. The CDR3 is made up of 15 amino acids. The CDR3 is CASSPRGEGGNEQFF. The CDR3 bases are TGTGCCAGCAGCCCACGCGGCGAGGGTGGCAATGAGCAGTTCTTC.

Only a few counts were recorded for this clonotype. The chain employs TRBV4-3 and TRBJ2-7; 10 bases map to TRBD1. The CDR3 spans 15 residues. Trimming at V came to 3 bases and at J to 4 bases, leaving 6 bases not matched to a gene. Germline V gene lookup returns CDR1 LGHNA and CDR2 YSLEER. The CDR3 protein is CASSHGDRGNYEQYF. For the CDR3, the DNA is TGCGCCAGCAGCCACGGGGACAGGGGTAATTACGAGCAGTACTTC.